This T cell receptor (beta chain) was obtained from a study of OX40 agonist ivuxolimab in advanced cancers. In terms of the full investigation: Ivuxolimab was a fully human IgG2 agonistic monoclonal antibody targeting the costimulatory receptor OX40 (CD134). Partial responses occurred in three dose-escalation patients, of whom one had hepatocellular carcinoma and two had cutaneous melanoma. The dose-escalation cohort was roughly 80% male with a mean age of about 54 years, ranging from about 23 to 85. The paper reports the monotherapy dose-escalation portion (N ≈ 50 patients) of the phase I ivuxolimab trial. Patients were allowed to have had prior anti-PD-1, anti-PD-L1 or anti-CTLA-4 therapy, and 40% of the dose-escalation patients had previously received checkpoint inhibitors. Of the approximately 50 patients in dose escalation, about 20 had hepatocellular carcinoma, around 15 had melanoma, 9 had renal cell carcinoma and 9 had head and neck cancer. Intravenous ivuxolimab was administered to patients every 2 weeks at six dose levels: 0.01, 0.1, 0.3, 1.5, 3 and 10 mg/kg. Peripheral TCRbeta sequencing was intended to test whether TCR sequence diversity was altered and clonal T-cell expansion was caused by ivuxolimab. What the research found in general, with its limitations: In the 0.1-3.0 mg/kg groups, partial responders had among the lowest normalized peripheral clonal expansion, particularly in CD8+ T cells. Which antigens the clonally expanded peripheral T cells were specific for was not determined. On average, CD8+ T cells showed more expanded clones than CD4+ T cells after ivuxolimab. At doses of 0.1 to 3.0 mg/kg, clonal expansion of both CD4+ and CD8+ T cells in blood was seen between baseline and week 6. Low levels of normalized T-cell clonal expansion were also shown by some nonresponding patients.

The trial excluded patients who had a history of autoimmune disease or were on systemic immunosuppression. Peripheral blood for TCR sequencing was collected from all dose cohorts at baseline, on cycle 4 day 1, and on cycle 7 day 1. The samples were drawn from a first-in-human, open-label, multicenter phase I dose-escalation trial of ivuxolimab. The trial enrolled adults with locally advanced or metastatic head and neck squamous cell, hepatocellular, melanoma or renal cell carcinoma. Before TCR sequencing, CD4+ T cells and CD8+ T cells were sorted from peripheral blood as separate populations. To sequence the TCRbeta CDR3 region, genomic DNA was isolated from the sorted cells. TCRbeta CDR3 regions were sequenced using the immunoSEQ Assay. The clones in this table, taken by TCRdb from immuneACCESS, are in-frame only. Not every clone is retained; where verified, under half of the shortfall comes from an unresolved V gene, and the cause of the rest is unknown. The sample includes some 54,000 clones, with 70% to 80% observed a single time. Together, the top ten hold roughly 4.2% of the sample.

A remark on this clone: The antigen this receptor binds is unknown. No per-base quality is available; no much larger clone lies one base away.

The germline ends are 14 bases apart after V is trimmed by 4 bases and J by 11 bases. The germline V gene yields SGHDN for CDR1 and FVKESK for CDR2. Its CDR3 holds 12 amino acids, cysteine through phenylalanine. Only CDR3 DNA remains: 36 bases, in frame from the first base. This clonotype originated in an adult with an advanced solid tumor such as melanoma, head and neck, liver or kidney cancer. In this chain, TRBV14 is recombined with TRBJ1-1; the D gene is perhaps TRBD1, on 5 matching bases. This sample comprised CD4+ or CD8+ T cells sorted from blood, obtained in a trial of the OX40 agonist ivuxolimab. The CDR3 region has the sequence CASSRTGTRAFF. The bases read TGTGCCAGCAGCCGTACCGGGACGCGTGCTTTCTTT.